The rows below give T cell receptor beta chains drawn from one sample of a study of shared clonotypes between healthy human individuals. The table came from immunoSEQ multiplex PCR; TCRdb's copy has only in-frame clones and leaves some out. In the table there are over 750,000 clones, 90% to 97% of which are singletons. The material sequenced was naive CD8+ T cells sorted from blood. All receptors come from a man aged 25 to 40 in good health. Both conserved end residues are part of each CDR3.

J | V | CDR3
TRBJ2-7 | TRBV6-5 | CASSYSKSGYEQYF
TRBJ2-7 | TRBV6-5 | CASSYSLADEQYF
TRBJ2-7 | TRBV18 | CASSSTSGSFEQYF
TRBJ2-1 | TRBV27 | CASGLIAGLRFF
TRBJ1-3 | TRBV11-3 | CASSLMGAGNTIYF
TRBJ2-5 | TRBV4-1 | CASSQRTVETQYF
TRBJ2-6 | TRBV7-9 | CASSLAGGGGANVLTF
TRBJ1-1 | TRBV5-1 | CASSSFVLTFFRADATEAFF
TRBJ2-3 | TRBV5-1 | CASSLEVVIRGDTQYF
TRBJ2-7 | TRBV18 | CASSPRGGSYEQYF
TRBJ2-1 | TRBV19 | CASRVGGSSYNEQFF
TRBJ2-1 | TRBV4-3 | CASSQSGGLAEGLNEQFF
TRBJ2-2 | TRBV7-8 | CASSLESWDRAGELFF
TRBJ2-5 | TRBV6-5 | CASSYSSRSETQYF
TRBJ2-2 | TRBV18 | CASSLDRERVGELFF
TRBJ1-2 | TRBV29-1 | CSVDRGAQSYANYGYTF
TRBJ1-1 | TRBV5-8 | CASSLAPGRQNTEAFF
TRBJ2-1 | TRBV7-6 | CASSLGSIGNEQFF
TRBJ2-7 | TRBV28 | CASSLGEAYEQYF
TRBJ2-7 | TRBV27 | CASSTTGPSYEQYF
TRBJ2-7 | TRBV4-3 | CASSQGTRTYEQYF
TRBJ2-7 | TRBV5-1 | CASHDRGRYEQYF
TRBJ2-3 | TRBV11-3 | CASSLESDTQYF
TRBJ2-1 | TRBV4-3 | CASSQKPPPTSGINNEQFF
TRBJ2-7 | TRBV4-2 | CASSSGLTLYEQYF
TRBJ2-7 | TRBV9 | CASSLPGQGNDEQYF
TRBJ1-2 | TRBV4-3 | CASSQDGDLSPEPNGYTF
TRBJ2-7 | TRBV7-9 | CASSATISSYEQYF
TRBJ2-7 | TRBV5-1 | CASSQSRDILSYEQYF
TRBJ1-5 | TRBV7-9 | CASSLAGEFSNQPQHF
TRBJ1-1 | TRBV19 | CASSISASELGEAFF
TRBJ2-5 | TRBV7-8 | CASSQGGRARLFQETQYF
TRBJ2-1 | TRBV5-6 | CASSRTSGEQFF
TRBJ2-2 | TRBV28 | CASSPLGGGGELFF
TRBJ2-1 | TRBV11-2 | CASSLRAGGENEQFF
TRBJ1-2 | TRBV11-2 | CASCWGPRDYGYTF
TRBJ2-5 | TRBV10-3 | CAISESGQVEETQYF
TRBJ2-7 | TRBV7-6 | CASSLAEGMTYEQYF
TRBJ2-5 | TRBV7-6 | CASSLTGAFETQYF
TRBJ2-3 | TRBV4-1 | CASSLTGLLTDTQYF
TRBJ2-3 | TRBV27 | CASSLSIGPVPDTQYF
TRBJ1-2 | TRBV7-9 | CASSLVSEHANYGYTF
TRBJ2-3 | TRBV28 | CASSFSSASTDTQYF
TRBJ1-2 | TRBV9 | CASSVLTGTAISYGYTF
TRBJ2-7 | TRBV27 | CASSLSSGYEQYF
TRBJ2-7 | TRBV14 | CASSPRLAGVIAYEQYF
TRBJ1-2 | TRBV5-6 | CASSLGQGGYTF
TRBJ2-7 | TRBV28 | CASSSIRQGTYEQYF